This TCR beta chain was obtained from a study of blood T cell repertoires in COVID-19. The protocol was immunoSEQ multiplex PCR, while the TCRdb copy is restricted to in-frame clones and leaves out a portion. Of under 300,000 clones listed, roughly 88% are singletons. Resolution of symptoms, clearance, or two negative PCRs was present in recovered Cohort 3 donors. The V end lost 6 bases, the J end lost 3 bases, and 12 bases lay between the germline ends. This CDR3 has 14 amino acids. CDR1 MNHEY and CDR2 SMNVEV come from the germline V gene (reference sequence). The source is a woman aged 25 to 39 who had recovered from COVID-19. The sample consisted of PBMCs or T cells enriched from blood (not recorded which). V and J are TRBV27 and TRBJ1-3, with D perhaps TRBD1 (5 bases). CDR3 sequence: CASRRRGSGNTIYF. The CDR3 region has the DNA TGTGCCAGCAGGAGGAGGGGAAGTGGAAACACCATATATTTT.